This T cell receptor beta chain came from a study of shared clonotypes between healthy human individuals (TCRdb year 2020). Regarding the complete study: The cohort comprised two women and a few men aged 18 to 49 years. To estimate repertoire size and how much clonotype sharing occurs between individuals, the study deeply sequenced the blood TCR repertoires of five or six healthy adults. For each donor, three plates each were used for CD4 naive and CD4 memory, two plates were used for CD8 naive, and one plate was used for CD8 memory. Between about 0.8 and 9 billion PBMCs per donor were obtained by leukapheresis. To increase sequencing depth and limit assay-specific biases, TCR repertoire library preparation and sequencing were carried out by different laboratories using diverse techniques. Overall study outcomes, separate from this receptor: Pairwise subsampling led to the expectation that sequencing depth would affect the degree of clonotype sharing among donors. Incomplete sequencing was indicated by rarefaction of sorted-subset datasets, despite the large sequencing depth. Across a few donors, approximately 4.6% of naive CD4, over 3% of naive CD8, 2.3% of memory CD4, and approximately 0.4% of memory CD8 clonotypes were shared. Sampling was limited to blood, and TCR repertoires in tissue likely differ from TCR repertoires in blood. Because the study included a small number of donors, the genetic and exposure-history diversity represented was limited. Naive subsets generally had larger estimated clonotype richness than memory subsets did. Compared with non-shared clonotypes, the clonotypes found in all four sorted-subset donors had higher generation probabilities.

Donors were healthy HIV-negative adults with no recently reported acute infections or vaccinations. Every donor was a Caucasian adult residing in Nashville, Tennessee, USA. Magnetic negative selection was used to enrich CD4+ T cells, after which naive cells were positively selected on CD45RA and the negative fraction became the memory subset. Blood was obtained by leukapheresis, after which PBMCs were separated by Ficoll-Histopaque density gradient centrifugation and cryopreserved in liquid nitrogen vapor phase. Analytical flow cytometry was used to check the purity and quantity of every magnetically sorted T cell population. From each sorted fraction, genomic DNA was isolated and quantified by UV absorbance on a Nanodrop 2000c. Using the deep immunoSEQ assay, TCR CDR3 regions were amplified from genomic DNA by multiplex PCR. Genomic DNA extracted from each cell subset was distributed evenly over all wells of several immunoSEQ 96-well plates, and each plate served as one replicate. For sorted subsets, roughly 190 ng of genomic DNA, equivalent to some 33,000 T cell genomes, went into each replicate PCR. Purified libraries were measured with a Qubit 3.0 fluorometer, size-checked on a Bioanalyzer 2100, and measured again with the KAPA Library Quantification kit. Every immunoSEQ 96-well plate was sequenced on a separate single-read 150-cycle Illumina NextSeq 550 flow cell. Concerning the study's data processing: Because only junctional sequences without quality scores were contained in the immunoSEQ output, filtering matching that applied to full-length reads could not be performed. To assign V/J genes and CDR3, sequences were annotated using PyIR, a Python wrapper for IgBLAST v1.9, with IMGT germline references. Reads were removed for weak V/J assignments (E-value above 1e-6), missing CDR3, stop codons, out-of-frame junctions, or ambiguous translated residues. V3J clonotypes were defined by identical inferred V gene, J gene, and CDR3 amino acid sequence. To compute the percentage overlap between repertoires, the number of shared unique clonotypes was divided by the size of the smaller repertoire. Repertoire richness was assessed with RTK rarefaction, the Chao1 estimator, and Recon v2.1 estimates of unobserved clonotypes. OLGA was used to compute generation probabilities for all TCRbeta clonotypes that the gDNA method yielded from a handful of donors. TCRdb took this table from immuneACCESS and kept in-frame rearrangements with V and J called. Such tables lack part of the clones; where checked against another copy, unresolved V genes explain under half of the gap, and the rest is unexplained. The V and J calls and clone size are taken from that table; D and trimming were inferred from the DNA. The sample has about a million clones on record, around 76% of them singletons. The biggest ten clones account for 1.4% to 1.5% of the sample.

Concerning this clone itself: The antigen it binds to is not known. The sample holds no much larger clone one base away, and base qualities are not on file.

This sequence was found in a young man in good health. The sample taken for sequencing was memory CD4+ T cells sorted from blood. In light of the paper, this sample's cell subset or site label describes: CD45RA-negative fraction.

The DNA sequence follows: TGTGCCAGTAGTATATCTTCGGGCACGACAGGGTCGGTTGGATCGTCCTACGAGCAGTACTTC. Its protein product is CASSISSGTTGSVGSSYEQYF. The chain employs TRBV19 and TRBJ2-7; TRBD1 agrees with 7 junctional bases. For CDR1 and CDR2, the germline V gene (reference sequence) lists LNHDA and SQIVND. Clipping removes 2 bases from V and 1 base from J, with 23 as the unmatched junction base count. Including cysteine and phenylalanine, the CDR3 has 21 amino acids. The kept DNA is CDR3 alone, 63 bases in frame from the first base.